This T cell receptor beta chain was recovered during a study of post-analysis software for immune sequencing data. Study-level points and caveats: Five or six TRBV segments, TRBV5-6, TRBV5-1 and TRBV20-1 among them, were found more frequent in patients than controls.

Prepared TCR beta cDNA libraries contained unique molecular identifiers. MiXCR, run by TCRdb on the PCR reads, gives a single entry per CDR3 protein. Of hundreds of thousands of distinct CDR3 sequences listed, just under 30% are singletons. The V end lost 0 bases, the J end lost 8 bases, and 13 bases lay between the germline ends. The length of the CDR3 is 14 residues. The germline gives CDR1 MGHRA, CDR2 YSYEKL. As concerns this clonotype: Its antigen is not identified.

The V call is TRBV4-1, the J call TRBJ1-1; D remains unclear. Sample: blood. The clonotype comes from a girl between 5 and 17 years old with multiple sclerosis. CDR3 protein: CASSQEWPELEAFF. CDR3 nucleotide sequence: TGCGCCAGCAGCCAAGAGTGGCCCGAGTTGGAAGCTTTCTTT.